Presented here are 13 T cell receptor beta chains from one specimen sequenced in a study of cytomegalovirus exposure and HLA in healthy donors. TCRdb's copy holds only in-frame clones and misses some; the assay was immunoSEQ multiplex PCR. The profile shows about 360,000 clones, about nine tenths of them singletons. The sequenced sample was PBMCs. These receptor sequences come from a woman aged 18-35 years in good health and CMV-seronegative.

This chain links TRBV2 with TRBJ2-1; tentatively, D is TRBD2 (7 bases). The CDR3 is 15 residues long. Germline V lookup: CDR1 SNHLY, CDR2 FYNNEI. The V end was cut by 6 bases, the J end by 5 bases, with 17 bases between. The CDR3, as DNA: TGTGCCAGCAGCTTTAGGGGGAGGGGTAACAATGAGCAGTTCTTC. It encodes CASSFRGRGNNEQFF.

The chain couples TRBV5-1 to TRBJ2-7; possibly TRBD2 for D (5 bases). Germline V lookup: CDR1 SGHRS, CDR2 YFSETQ. The CDR3 has 13 amino acids. The V gene lost 4 bases and the J gene lost 5 bases, with 13 bases spanning the gap. CDR3 sequence: CASSLGLGDEQYF. In DNA form, the CDR3 reads TGCGCCAGCAGCCTAGGACTCGGCGACGAGCAGTACTTC. The full variable domain, in which reference TRBV5-1 and TRBJ2-7 provide the parts outside the CDR3, is KAGVTQTPRYLIKTRGQQVTLSCSPISGHRSVSWYQQTPGQGLQFLFEYFSETQRNKGNFPGRFSGRQFSNSRSEMNVSTLELGDSALYLCASSLGLGDEQYFGPGTRLTVT.

The rearrangement uses TRBV4-2 and TRBJ1-1; D might be TRBD1 (6 bases). V was trimmed by 3 bases and J by 5 bases, leaving 16 bases between them. Germline CDR1 is LGHNA and CDR2 is YNFKEQ. CDR3 size: 15 residues. Written as DNA, the CDR3 is TGTGCCAGCAGCCAGATGCGGGGGGCAGGGACTGAAGCTTTCTTT. Amino acids: CASSQMRGAGTEAFF.

The chain joins TRBV5-8 to TRBJ2-2; D is perhaps TRBD1 (5 bases). The CDR3 is 15 amino acids. Germline loops: CDR1 SGHTS, CDR2 YDEGEE. Deletions cut 1 base from V and 0 bases from J, with 7 bases between. The CDR3 DNA is TGTGCCAGCAGCTTGCAGGGAACGAACACCGGGGAGCTGTTTTTT. It encodes CASSLQGTNTGELFF. The full variable domain, rest sourced from reference TRBV5-8 and TRBJ2-2, is EAGVTQSPTHLIKTRGQQATLRCSPISGHTSVYWYQQALGLGLQFLLWYDEGEERNRGNFPPRFSGRQFPNYSSELNVNALELEDSALYLCASSLQGTNTGELFFGEGSRLTVL.

The V and J genes are TRBV15 and TRBJ2-2; a possible D gene is TRBD1 (6 bases). Germline V CDR1 and CDR2: LNHNV, YYDKDF (reference sequence). V was shortened by 5 bases and J by 6 bases, with 13 bases between the two germline ends. The length of the CDR3 is 14 residues. CDR3 sequence (DNA): TGTGCCACCAGCCCAGAAGGGGGTTCCGGGGAGCTGTTTTTT. Translating gives CATSPEGGSGELFF.

The chain has TRBV6-5 and TRBJ2-5; D is unclear. Germline V gene data show CDR1 as MNHEY and CDR2 as SVGAGI. The CDR3 covers 14 residues. Trimming removed 8 bases from V and 3 bases from J, with 16 bases in between. The CDR3 bases are TGTGCCAGCTCGTCCTGGGCAGCAAAAGAGACCCAGTACTTC. This codes for CASSSWAAKETQYF.

The chain links TRBV4-1 to TRBJ2-5; TRBD2 matches at 10 bases. The length of the CDR3 is 16 residues. Looked up from germline, CDR1 is MGHRA and CDR2 is YSYEKL. The V segment lost 4 bases and the J segment 5 bases; nucleotides outside the gene matches: 10. CDR3 protein: CASSPRSGLASETQYF. As DNA, the CDR3 is TGCGCCAGCAGCCCTAGGTCGGGACTAGCGAGCGAGACCCAGTACTTC.

Comment on this clone: The junction does not match germline at one end; this may be a read error. In the same sample, other DNA sequences code for this CDR3. The gene calls are TRBV27 and TRBJ2-5, with 9 bases that match TRBD1. The CDR3 is 18 residues long. Germline CDR1 MNHEY, CDR2 SMNVEV (reference sequence). This CDR3 is CASSLLGTGMSYQETQYF. CDR3 in DNA: TGTGCCAGCAGTTTATTGGGGACAGGGATGAGTTACCAAGAGACCCAATACTTC.

This sequence joins TRBV28 and TRBJ1-2; a weak D match, TRBD1 (5 bases). The CDR3 has 14 amino acids. The V end lost 5 bases, the J end lost 7 bases, and 17 bases lay between the germline ends. Germline CDR1 MDHEN, CDR2 SYDVKM. In DNA form, the CDR3 reads TGTGCCAGCAGTAGTTTAGGCAGGGTAGGTGGCTACACCTTC. Translation: CASSSLGRVGGYTF.

The chain has TRBV7-2 and TRBJ2-7; the D gene is possibly TRBD2 (6 bases). Trimming took off 1 base at V and 4 bases at J, with 14 bases between the two ends. The CDR3 consists of 15 residues. Germline CDR1 SGHTA, CDR2 FQGNSA. CDR3 in DNA: TGTGCCAGCAGCTTAGAACGGGAGCCCATTTACGAGCAGTACTTC. Its translation is CASSLEREPIYEQYF.

This chain uses TRBV7-9 with TRBJ1-1; D not certain. Deletions cut 5 bases from V and 4 bases from J, with 8 bases between. Germline V gene lookup returns CDR1 SEHNR and CDR2 FQNEAQ (reference sequence). The CDR3 has 12 amino acids. The CDR3 nucleotides read TGTGCCAGCAGCCCGGGGTTCACTGAAGCTTTCTTT. It specifies CASSPGFTEAFF.

The gene calls are TRBV6-1 and TRBJ1-2; weak D call: TRBD1 (6 bases). V lost 3 bases, J lost 4 bases, and 12 bases lay in between. Looked up from germline, CDR1 is MNHNS and CDR2 is SASEGT. The CDR3 sequence is 14 residues long. In DNA form, the CDR3 reads TGTGCCAGCAGTGACAGGACAGTGCCCTATGGCTACACCTTC. It is translated as CASSDRTVPYGYTF.

V usage is TRBV18 and J usage is TRBJ1-1; TRBD1 matches 8 bases. Germline CDR1 is KGHSH and CDR2 is LQKENI. V was clipped by 1 base and J by 5 bases; unmatched bases: 12. CDR3 size: 17 residues. CDR3 in DNA: TGTGCCAGCTCACCACTTATGGTTACAGGGGGAGGAACTGAAGCTTTCTTT. This codes for CASSPLMVTGGGTEAFF.